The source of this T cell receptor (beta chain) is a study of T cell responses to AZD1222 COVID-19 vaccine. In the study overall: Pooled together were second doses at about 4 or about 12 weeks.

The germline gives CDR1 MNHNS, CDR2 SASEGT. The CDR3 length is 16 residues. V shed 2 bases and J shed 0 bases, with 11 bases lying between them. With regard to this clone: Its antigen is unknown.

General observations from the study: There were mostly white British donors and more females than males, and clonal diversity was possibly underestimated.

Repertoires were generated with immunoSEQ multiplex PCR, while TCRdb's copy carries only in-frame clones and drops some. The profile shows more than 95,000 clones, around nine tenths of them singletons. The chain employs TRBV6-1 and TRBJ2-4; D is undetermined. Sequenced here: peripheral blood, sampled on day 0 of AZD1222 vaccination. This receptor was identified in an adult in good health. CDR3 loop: CASSELSSLAKNIQYF. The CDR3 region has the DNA TGTGCCAGCAGTGAACTTAGCTCACTAGCCAAAAACATTCAGTACTTC.